This TCR beta chain was sequenced during a study of CD8 T cells in Susac syndrome. Whole-study context: Blood was drawn from Susac syndrome patients while they were therapy-naive, on corticosteroids, or on intravenous immunoglobulin alone.

The CDR3 consists of 16 residues. Germline loops: CDR1 PRHDT, CDR2 FYEKMQ (reference sequence). The V segment lost 1 base and the J segment 2 bases; nucleotides outside the gene matches: 8. Random hexamers were used to reverse transcribe an amount of about 0.45 to 1 ug RNA. A multiplex approach, immunoSEQ multiplex PCR, amplified TCR beta CDR3 across 54 Vbeta and 13 Jbeta. MiXCR was run by TCRdb on the immunoSEQ multiplex PCR reads, yielding one entry per CDR3 protein. The data contain around 79,000 distinct CDR3 sequences, around 94% of them singletons. Notes on the study in general: The study conceded that relatively few individuals underwent its TCR sequencing and HLA analysis.

TEMRA cells were FACS-enriched and CD8+ and CD4+ T cells negatively isolated. As concerns this clonotype: Its specificity is not known.

Source material: CD8+ T cells from PBMCs. The chain combines TRBV13 with TRBJ2-7; 7 bases match TRBD2. This sequence was found in a human donor with Susac syndrome. The CDR3 region is CASSLEGRGGAYEQYF. CDR3 coding DNA: TGTGCCAGCAGCTTAGAAGGCCGTGGGGGGGCCTACGAGCAGTACTTC.